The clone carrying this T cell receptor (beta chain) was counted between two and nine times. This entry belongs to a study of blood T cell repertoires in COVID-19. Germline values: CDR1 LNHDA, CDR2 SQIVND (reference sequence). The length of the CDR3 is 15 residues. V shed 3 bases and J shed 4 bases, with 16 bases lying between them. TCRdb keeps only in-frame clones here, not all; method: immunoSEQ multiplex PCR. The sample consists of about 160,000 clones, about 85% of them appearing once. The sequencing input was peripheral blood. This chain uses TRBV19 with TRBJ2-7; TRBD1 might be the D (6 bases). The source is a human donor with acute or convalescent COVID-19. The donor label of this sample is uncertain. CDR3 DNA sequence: TGTGCCAGTAGTATTACAGCAGGGGAGTTGTACGAGCAGTACTTC. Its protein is CASSITAGELYEQYF.